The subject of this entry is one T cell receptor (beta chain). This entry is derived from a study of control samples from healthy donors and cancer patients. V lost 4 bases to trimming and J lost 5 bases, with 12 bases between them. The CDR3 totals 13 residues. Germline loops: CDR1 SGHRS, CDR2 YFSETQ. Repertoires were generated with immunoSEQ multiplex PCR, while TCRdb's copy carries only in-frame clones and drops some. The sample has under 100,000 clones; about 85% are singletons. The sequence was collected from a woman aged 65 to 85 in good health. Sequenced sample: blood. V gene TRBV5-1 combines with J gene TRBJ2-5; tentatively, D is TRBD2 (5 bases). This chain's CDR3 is CASSNPGEETQYF. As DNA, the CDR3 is TGCGCCAGCAGCAACCCCGGGGAGGAGACCCAGTACTTC.